This T cell receptor (beta chain) was sequenced in a study of tumor-infiltrating lymphocytes in primary liver carcinoma. Study in general: The five patients, who were men and women, ranged in age from 30 to 69 years. The study obtained roughly 3.5 to 8 million productive TCRbeta reads per sample, similar across tissue types. Study conclusions and caveats: Tumor region pairs showed greater overlap than either tumor-adjacent or tumor-blood pairs did.

The authors made TCR beta cDNA from around 500 ng total RNA with a constant-region primer. Three-round nested multiplex PCR performed with slightly modified ARM-PCR produced the TCR beta libraries. Two initial PCR rounds of approximately 10 cycles each paired TRBV1-TRBV30 forward primers with a C-beta reverse primer. TCRdb independently ran MiXCR on the multiplex PCR reads; one entry per CDR3 protein. Of 90,000 to 150,000 distinct CDR3 sequences in the sample, approximately 68% were seen once. Germline-derived CDR1 and CDR2 are SQVTM and ANQGSEA. The CDR3 is 13 amino acids. Trimming removed 5 bases at V and 3 bases at J, with 12 bases between. This clonotype was counted many times. Antigen: not known. It was from 20-30 mg of unsorted bulk tissue that RNA and DNA were co-extracted.

The receptor was derived from a woman aged 60 to 75 with primary liver carcinoma and hepatitis B virus infection. The chain couples TRBV29-1 to TRBJ2-3; possible D gene TRBD2, 5 bases. The sequencing input was tumor-adjacent normal liver tissue. In DNA, the CDR3 is TGCAGCGTTAAGAAGGCGGGTACAGATACGCAGTATTTT. Its protein is CSVKKAGTDTQYF.